This T cell receptor beta chain is from a study of tumor-infiltrating lymphocytes in primary liver carcinoma. Study overall: Patients had primary liver carcinoma treated by surgical resection. These were node-negative, non-metastatic T1-T3 tumors of 4.2 to 10 cm.

The CDR3 runs 17 residues. The germline gives CDR1 SGHDT, CDR2 YYEEEE. The germline V and J ends were trimmed by 0 bases and 11 bases, with 21 bases remaining between them. TCR beta cDNA was made from 500 ng total RNA with a constant-region primer. Slightly modified ARM-PCR served as the procedure for the TCR beta libraries. These libraries came from three rounds of nested multiplex PCR. Researchers ran the first two PCR rounds for approximately 10 cycles each with TRBV1-TRBV30 forward primers and a C-beta reverse primer. MiXCR, run by TCRdb on the multiplex PCR reads, gives a single entry per CDR3 protein. The sample consists of 250,000 to 350,000 distinct CDR3 sequences, almost 60% of them appearing once. A single count supports this clonotype. Its antigen is undetermined. Germline DNA was also extracted, while the blood RNA originated from unsorted whole blood. The patients, who had chronic HBV infection, were treatment-naive (untreated).

Study-level points and caveats: Tumor region pairs showed greater overlap than either tumor-adjacent or tumor-blood pairs did.

The genes are TRBV5-6 and TRBJ1-6; D ambiguous. The specimen sequenced was peripheral blood. The TCR sequence derives from a woman aged 25-40 years with primary liver carcinoma and hepatitis B virus infection. The chain's CDR3 is CASSLGFVGRQNPPLHF. The CDR3 DNA reads TGTGCCAGCAGCTTGGGCTTCGTGGGCCGCCAGAATCCACCCCTCCACTTT.